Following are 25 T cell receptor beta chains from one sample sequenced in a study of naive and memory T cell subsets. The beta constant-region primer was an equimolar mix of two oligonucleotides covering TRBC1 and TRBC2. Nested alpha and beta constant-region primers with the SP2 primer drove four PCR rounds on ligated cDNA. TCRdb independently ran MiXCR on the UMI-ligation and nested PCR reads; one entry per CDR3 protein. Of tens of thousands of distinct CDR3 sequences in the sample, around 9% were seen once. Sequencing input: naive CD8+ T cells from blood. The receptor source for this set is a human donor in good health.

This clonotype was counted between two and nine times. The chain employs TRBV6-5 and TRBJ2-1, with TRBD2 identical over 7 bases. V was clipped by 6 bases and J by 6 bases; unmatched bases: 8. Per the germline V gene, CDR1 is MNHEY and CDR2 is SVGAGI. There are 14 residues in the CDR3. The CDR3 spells CASRRERGANEQFF. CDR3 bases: TGTGCCAGCAGGCGAGAGCGGGGAGCCAATGAGCAGTTCTTC.

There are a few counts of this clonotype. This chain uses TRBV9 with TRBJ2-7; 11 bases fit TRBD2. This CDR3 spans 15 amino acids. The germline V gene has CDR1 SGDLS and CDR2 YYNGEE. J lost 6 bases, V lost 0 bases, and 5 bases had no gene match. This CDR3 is CASSVADSGRGEQYF. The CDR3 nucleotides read TGTGCCAGCAGCGTAGCTGATAGCGGGAGGGGCGAGCAGTACTTC.

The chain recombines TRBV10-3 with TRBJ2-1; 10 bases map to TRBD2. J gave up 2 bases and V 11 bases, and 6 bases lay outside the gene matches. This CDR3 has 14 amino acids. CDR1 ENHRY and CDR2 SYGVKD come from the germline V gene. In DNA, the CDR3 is TGTGCCGGATCCGGGACTAGCGCCTACAATGAGCAGTTCTTC. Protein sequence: CAGSGTSAYNEQFF.

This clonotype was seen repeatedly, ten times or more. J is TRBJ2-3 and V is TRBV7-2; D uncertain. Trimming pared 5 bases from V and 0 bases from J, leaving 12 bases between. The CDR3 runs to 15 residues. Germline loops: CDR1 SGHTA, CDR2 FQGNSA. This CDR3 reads CASSPGFTSTDTQYF. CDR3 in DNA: TGTGCCAGCAGCCCCGGATTTACTAGCACAGATACGCAGTATTTT.

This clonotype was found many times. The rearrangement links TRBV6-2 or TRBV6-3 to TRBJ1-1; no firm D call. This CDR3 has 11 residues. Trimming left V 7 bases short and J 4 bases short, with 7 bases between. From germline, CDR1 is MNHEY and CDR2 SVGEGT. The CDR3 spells CASNTVTEAFF. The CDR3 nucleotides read TGTGCCAGCAATACCGTCACTGAAGCTTTCTTT.

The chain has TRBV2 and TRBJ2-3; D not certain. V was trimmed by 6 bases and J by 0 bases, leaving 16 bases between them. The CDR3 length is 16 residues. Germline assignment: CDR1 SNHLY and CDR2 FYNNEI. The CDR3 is CASSPVPLGSTDTQYF. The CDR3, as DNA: TGTGCCAGCAGCCCCGTTCCGTTGGGGAGCACAGATACGCAGTATTTT.

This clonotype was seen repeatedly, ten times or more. The CDR3 here is CASSRSNQPQHF. DNA for the CDR3: TGTGCCAGCAGTCGTAGCAATCAGCCCCAGCATTTT. This sequence joins TRBV12-3 or TRBV12-4 and TRBJ1-5; unclear D gene. CDR3 length: 12 amino acids. V was cut by 5 bases and J by 0 bases, with 2 bases left in between.

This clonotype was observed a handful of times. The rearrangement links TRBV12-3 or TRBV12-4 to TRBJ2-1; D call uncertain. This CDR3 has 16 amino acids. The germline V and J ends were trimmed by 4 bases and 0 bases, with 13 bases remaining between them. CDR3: CASSSLAGSSYNEQFF. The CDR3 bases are TGTGCCAGCAGTTCCTTAGCCGGGTCCTCCTACAATGAGCAGTTCTTC.

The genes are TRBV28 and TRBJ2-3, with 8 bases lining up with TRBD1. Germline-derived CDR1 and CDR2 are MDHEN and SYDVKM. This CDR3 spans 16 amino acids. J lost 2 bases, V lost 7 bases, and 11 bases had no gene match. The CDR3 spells CASTTGADRATDTQYF. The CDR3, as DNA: TGTGCCAGCACCACAGGAGCGGACAGGGCCACAGATACGCAGTATTTT.

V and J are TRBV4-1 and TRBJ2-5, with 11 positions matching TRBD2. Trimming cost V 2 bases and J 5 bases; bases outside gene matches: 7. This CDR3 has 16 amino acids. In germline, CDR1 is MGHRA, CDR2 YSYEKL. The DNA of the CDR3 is TGCGCCAGCAGCCAAAAACTAGCGGGAGTCGGGGAGACCCAGTACTTC. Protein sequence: CASSQKLAGVGETQYF.

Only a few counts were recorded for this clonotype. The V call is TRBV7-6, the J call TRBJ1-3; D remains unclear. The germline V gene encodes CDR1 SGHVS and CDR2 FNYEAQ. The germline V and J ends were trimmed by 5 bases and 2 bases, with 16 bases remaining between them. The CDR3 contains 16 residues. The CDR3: CASSPRGGFAGNTIYF. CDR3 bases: TGTGCCAGCAGCCCCCGGGGAGGATTCGCTGGAAACACCATATATTTT.

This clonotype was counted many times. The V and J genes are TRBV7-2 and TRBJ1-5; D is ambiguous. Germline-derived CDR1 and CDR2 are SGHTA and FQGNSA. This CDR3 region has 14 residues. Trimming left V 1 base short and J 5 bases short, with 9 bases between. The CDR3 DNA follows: TGTGCCAGCAGCTTAGTGGGGTCGGATCAGCCCCAGCATTTT. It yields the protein CASSLVGSDQPQHF.

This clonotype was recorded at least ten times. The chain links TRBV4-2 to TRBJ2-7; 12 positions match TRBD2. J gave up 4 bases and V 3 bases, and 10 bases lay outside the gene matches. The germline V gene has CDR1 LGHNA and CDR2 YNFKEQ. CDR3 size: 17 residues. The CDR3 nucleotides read TGTGCCAGCAGCCAGGCAACTAGCGGGAGGACGAAATACGAGCAGTACTTC. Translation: CASSQATSGRTKYEQYF.

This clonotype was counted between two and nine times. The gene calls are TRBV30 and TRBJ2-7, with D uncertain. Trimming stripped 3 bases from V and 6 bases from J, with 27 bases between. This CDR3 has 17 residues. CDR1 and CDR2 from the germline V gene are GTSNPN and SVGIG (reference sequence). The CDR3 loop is CAWSASLMGLAFSEQYF. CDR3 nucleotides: TGTGCCTGGAGCGCCTCGCTAATGGGATTAGCATTCTCCGAGCAGTACTTC.

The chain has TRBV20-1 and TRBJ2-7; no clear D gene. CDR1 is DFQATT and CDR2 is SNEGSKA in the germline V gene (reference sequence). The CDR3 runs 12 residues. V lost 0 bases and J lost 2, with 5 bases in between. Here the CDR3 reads CSARDPPYEQYF. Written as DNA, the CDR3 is TGCAGTGCTAGAGACCCCCCCTACGAGCAGTACTTC.

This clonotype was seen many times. The CDR3 sequence: CAIRQDGGYEQYF. The CDR3 DNA sequence: TGTGCCATCAGACAGGACGGGGGATACGAGCAGTACTTC. The V gene is TRBV10-3, the J gene TRBJ2-7; D might be TRBD2 (6 bases). This CDR3 is built from 13 residues. V lost 6 bases and J 4 bases, leaving 13 bases between the germline ends. Germline loops: CDR1 ENHRY, CDR2 SYGVKD.

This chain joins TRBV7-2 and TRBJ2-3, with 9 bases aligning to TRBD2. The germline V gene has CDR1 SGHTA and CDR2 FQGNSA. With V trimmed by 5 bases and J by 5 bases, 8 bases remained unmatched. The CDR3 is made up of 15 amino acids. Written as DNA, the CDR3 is TGTGCCAGCAGCCTAGTAGCGGGAGATGTAGATACGCAGTATTTT. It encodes CASSLVAGDVDTQYF.

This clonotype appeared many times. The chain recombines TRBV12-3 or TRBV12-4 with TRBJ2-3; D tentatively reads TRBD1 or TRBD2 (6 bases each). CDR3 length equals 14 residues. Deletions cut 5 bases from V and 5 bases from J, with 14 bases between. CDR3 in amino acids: CASSLTGAQDTQYF. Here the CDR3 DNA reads TGTGCCAGCAGTCTAACGGGGGCGCAAGATACGCAGTATTTT.

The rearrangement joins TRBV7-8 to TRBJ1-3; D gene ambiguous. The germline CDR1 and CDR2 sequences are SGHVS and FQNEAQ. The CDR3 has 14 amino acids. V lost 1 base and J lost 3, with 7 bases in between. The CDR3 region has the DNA TGTGCCAGCAGCTTAGTTTCGTATGGAAACACCATATATTTT. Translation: CASSLVSYGNTIYF.

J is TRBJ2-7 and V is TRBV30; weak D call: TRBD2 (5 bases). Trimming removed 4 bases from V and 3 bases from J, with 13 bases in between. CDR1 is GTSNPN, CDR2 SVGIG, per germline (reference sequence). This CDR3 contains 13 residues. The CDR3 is CAWIGRGRYEQYF. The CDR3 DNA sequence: TGTGCCTGGATTGGTCGAGGGCGCTACGAGCAGTACTTC.

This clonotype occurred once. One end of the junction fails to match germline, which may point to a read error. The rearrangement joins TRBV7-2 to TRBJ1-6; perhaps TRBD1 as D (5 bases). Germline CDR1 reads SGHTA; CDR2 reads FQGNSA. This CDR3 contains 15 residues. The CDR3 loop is CASSLGWGGNSPPHF. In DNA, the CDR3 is TGTGCCAGCAGCTTAGGATGGGGGGGTAATTCACCCCCCCACTTT.

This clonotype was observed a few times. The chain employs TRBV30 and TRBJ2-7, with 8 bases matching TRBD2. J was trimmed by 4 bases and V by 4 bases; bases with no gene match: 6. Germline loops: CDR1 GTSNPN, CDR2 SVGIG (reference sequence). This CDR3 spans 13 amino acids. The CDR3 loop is CAWNGERGYEQYF. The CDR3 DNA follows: TGTGCCTGGAATGGGGAGCGGGGGTACGAGCAGTACTTC.

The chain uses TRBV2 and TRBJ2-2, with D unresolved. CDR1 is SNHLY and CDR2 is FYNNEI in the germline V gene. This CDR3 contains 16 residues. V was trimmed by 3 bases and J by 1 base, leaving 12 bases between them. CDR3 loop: CASSEFPRENTGELFF. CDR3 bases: TGTGCCAGCAGTGAGTTTCCCAGAGAGAACACCGGGGAGCTGTTTTTT.

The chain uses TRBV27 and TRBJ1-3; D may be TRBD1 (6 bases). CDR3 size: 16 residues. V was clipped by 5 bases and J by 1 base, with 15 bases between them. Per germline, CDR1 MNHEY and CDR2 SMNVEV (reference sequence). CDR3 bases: TGTGCCAGCAGTCCCCTGGGGGCCCCATCTGGAAACACCATATATTTT. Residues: CASSPLGAPSGNTIYF.

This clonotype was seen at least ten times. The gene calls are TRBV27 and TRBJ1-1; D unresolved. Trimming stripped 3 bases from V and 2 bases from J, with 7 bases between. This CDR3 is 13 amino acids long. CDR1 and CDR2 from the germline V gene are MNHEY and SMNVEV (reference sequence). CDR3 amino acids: CASSFTGNTEAFF. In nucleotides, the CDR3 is TGTGCCAGCAGTTTTACGGGAAACACTGAAGCTTTCTTT.